The 3 T cell receptor beta chains reported below all come from one sample, sequenced in a study of graft-versus-host responses after intestinal transplantation. The protocol was immunoSEQ multiplex PCR, while the TCRdb copy is restricted to in-frame clones and leaves out a portion. Of around 25,000 clones in the sample, roughly 42% were seen once. The sample here was alloreactive CD4+ T cells from a mixed lymphocyte reaction culture, taken before intestinal transplant. This sample's subset: CFSE-low proliferating T cells sorted from roughly 6-day pre-transplant mixed lymphocyte reaction (GvH or HvG direction). The receptors shown here come from a human patient who received an intestinal transplant.

The chain recombines TRBV6-5 with TRBJ2-7; D perhaps matches TRBD2 (6 bases). V lost 6 bases and J lost 0, with 12 bases in between. CDR3 size: 14 residues. Germline-derived CDR1 and CDR2 are MNHEY and SVGAGI. CDR3 loop: CASSRGTDSYEQYF. For the CDR3, the DNA is TGTGCCAGCAGCCGCGGGACGGACTCCTACGAGCAGTACTTC.

For the CDR3, the DNA is TGTGCCAGCAGCCCAAGGACAGGGGTTCGCGGCGTCGGAAAAGAGCAGTACTTC. This encodes CASSPRTGVRGVGKEQYF. The V and J genes are TRBV11-2 and TRBJ2-7; 9 bases agree with TRBD1. CDR3 length: 18 residues. The germline CDR1 and CDR2 sequences are SGHAT and FQNNGV. Trimming removed 5 bases from V and 7 bases from J; junction bases left unmatched: 21.

The J gene is TRBJ2-5, the V gene TRBV5-1; D is perhaps TRBD1 (6 bases). The CDR3 totals 13 residues. V shed 6 bases and J shed 4 bases, with 13 bases lying between them. Germline V lookup: CDR1 SGHRS, CDR2 YFSETQ. The CDR3 DNA is TGCGCCAGCACACTGCAGGGGCGAGAGACCCAGTACTTC. Translation: CASTLQGRETQYF.